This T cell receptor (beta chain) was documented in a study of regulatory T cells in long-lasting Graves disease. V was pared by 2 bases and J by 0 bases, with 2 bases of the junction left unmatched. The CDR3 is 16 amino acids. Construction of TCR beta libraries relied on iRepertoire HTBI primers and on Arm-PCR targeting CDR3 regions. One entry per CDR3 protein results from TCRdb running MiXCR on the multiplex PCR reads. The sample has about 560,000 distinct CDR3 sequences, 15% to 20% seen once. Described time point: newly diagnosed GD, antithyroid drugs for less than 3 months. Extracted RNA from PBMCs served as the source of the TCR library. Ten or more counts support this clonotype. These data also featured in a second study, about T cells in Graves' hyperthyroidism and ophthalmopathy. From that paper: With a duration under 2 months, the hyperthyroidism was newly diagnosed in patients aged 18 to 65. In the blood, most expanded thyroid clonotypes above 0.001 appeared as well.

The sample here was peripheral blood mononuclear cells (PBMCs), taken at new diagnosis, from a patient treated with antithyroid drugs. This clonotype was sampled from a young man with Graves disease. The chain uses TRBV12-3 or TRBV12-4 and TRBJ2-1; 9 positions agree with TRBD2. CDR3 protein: CASSLPAGGSYNEQFF. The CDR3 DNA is TGTGCCAGCAGTTTACCAGCGGGAGGCTCCTACAATGAGCAGTTCTTC.